The clone carrying this TCR beta chain was detected once. Its antigen is unidentified. CDR1 is SEHNR, CDR2 FQNEAQ, per germline (reference sequence). V dropped 8 bases and J dropped 4 bases, with 16 bases sitting between them. CDR3 length: 14 amino acids. This sample was taken from a study of shared clonotypes between healthy human individuals. Study background: Every donor yielded three CD4 naive, three CD4 memory, two CD8 naive and one CD8 memory plate. Study-level findings and limits: It was expected that sequencing depth would affect clonotype sharing among donors. Larger estimated richness was generally recorded for naive subsets relative to memory subsets.

Repertoires were generated with immunoSEQ multiplex PCR, while TCRdb's copy carries only in-frame clones and drops some. The sample holds over a million clones, approximately 80% seen once. This receptor was identified in a man between 18 and 35 years old in good health. Some clones in this sample may be carry-over from other donors' samples. Specimen: memory CD4+ T cells from PBMCs. Subset specified: CD45RA-negative fraction. The chain has TRBV7-9 and TRBJ2-3, with D unresolved. CDR3 nucleotides: TGTGCCAGCTGCCCGGGTAGCAGATCAGATACGCAGTATTTT. It codes for CASCPGSRSDTQYF.